This T cell receptor beta chain was captured in a study of cytomegalovirus exposure and HLA in healthy donors. The PCR was carried out with 60 Vbeta primers and 13 Jbeta primers. Only in-frame clones appear in the TCRdb table, and some are missing; sequencing was by immunoSEQ multiplex PCR. The table records roughly 160,000 clones, roughly two thirds of them present only once. Turning to this clone: One junction end does not reproduce the germline sequence, and a read error may be involved.

The CDR3 runs 15 residues. Germline CDR1 MNHNS, CDR2 SASEGT. The sample taken for sequencing was PBMCs. This chain links TRBV6-1 with TRBJ1-4, with 10 bases aligning to TRBD1. The clonotype was recovered from a woman aged 18-35 years in good health and CMV-seropositive. In DNA form, the CDR3 reads TGTGCCAGCAGTGAAGCTGGGACAGGGGTCTTGAAGATACCTTTT. It is translated as CASSEAGTGVLKIPF.